These 17 T cell receptor beta chains share one sample of origin, sequenced in a study of human T cells and chemical hapten exposure. One entry per CDR3 protein, called by TCRdb with MiXCR from the RACE reads. The sample holds about 84,000 distinct CDR3 sequences, under 14% seen once. Time point given: patch test 3, about 24 weeks after DPC sensitization. Treatment denoted: therapeutic diphenylcyclopropenone sensitization with weekly scalp DPC. The sequencing here drew on whole blood, taken in connection with sensitization to the hapten diphenylcyclopropenone (DPC). These receptors all stem from a woman aged 50 to 60 with alopecia areata. Some clones in this sample may be carry-over from other donors' samples.

This clonotype was seen many times. The chain couples TRBV20-1 to TRBJ2-2; D possibly corresponds to TRBD1 (6 bases). In germline, CDR1 is DFQATT, CDR2 SNEGSKA (reference sequence). The CDR3 is made up of 12 amino acids. The V end was cut by 5 bases, the J end by 6 bases, with 10 bases between. DNA for the CDR3: TGCAGTGCTCCTACAGGGCCCGGGGAGCTGTTTTTT. Translation: CSAPTGPGELFF.

This chain links TRBV5-1 with TRBJ2-7; D is ambiguous. CDR3 length equals 14 residues. CDR1 SGHRS and CDR2 YFSETQ come from the germline V gene. The V and J ends lost 4 bases and 0 bases respectively, with 11 bases between them. For the CDR3, the DNA is TGCGCCAGCAGCCCCGGAGTTACCTCCTACGAGCAGTACTTC. The encoded protein is CASSPGVTSYEQYF.

This clonotype has ten or more counts. V and J are TRBV21-1 and TRBJ2-7; the DNA was not used to check the table's D call, TRBD1. TRBV21-1 is a known pseudogene. This CDR3 is 16 amino acids long. Here the CDR3 DNA reads TGTGCCAGCAGCAAATGGGGCAGTAAGGGGTGCTACGAGCAGTACTTC. Its protein is CASSKWGSKGCYEQYF.

This clonotype turned up a few times. The chain has TRBV7-2 and TRBJ2-5; TRBD2 agrees at 7 bases. Looked up from germline, CDR1 is SGHTA and CDR2 is FQGNSA. Losses at the gene ends were 5 bases for V and 4 bases for J; bases not matched to a gene: 10. The CDR3 has 15 residues. The CDR3 DNA reads as TGTGCCAGCAGCATTATTCGGACTAGGCGAGAGACCCAGTACTTC. This gives the protein CASSIIRTRRETQYF.

This clonotype has only a few counts. The chain combines TRBV28 with TRBJ2-7; D ambiguous. CDR1 and CDR2 (germline): MDHEN, SYDVKM. This CDR3 spans 14 amino acids. The ends were cut back, 6 bases at V and 3 bases at J, with 15 bases in the middle. This chain's CDR3 is CASRSIGIGYEQYF. CDR3 nucleotide sequence: TGTGCCAGCAGATCCATAGGAATCGGCTACGAGCAGTACTTC.

V and J are TRBV3-1 and TRBJ1-3; D not certain. Germline-derived CDR1 and CDR2 are LGHDT and YNNKEL (reference sequence). The ends were cut back, 5 bases at V and 4 bases at J, with 15 bases in the middle. This CDR3 spans 15 amino acids. DNA of the CDR3: TGTGCCAGCAGCTCCCGCCGCGCCCCCGGAAACACCATATATTTT. Encoded protein: CASSSRRAPGNTIYF.

The genes are TRBV28 and TRBJ2-7, with unresolved D. Germline V gene data show CDR1 as MDHEN and CDR2 as SYDVKM. There are 13 residues in the CDR3. Trimming cost V 4 bases and J 6 bases, with 13 bases left between them. The CDR3 loop reads CASSSGPISEQYF. The CDR3 region has the DNA TGTGCCAGCAGTTCCGGACCCATCAGCGAGCAGTACTTC. Using reference TRBV28 and TRBJ2-7 for the parts outside the CDR3, the full variable domain is DVKVTQSSRYLVKRTGEKVFLECVQDMDHENMFWYRQDPGLGLRLIYFSYDVKMKEKGDIPEGYSVSREKKERFSLILESASTNQTSMYLCASSSGPISEQYFGPGTRLTVT.

In this sample, this clonotype turned up many times. This CDR3 is CASSEAGELFF. The CDR3 DNA reads TGTGCCAGCAGTGAGGCCGGGGAGCTGTTTTTT. This chain connects TRBV2 to TRBJ2-2; D not certain. The CDR3 is 11 residues long. Trimming left V 3 bases short and J 6 bases short, with 2 bases between. Germline-derived CDR1 and CDR2 are SNHLY and FYNNEI.

This clonotype was found a few times. This chain links TRBV28 with TRBJ1-2, with a possible D match to TRBD1 (5 bases). The CDR3 is made up of 14 amino acids. CDR1 is MDHEN and CDR2 is SYDVKM in the germline V gene. Trimming left V 3 bases short and J 7 bases short, with 15 bases between. The DNA for the CDR3 is TGTGCCAGCAGTTTGGGCGGGAGGGGACGTGGCTACACCTTC. This sequence encodes CASSLGGRGRGYTF.

V usage is TRBV12-2 and J usage is TRBJ2-4; the table's D gene call, TRBD1, was not cross checked with the DNA. TRBV12-2 is a recognized pseudogene. This CDR3 comprises 19 residues. The CDR3 is CASRLTPLVDTLAKNIQYF. Written as DNA, the CDR3 is TGTGCAAGTCGCTTAACTCCCCTTGTAGACACCCTAGCCAAAAACATTCAGTACTTC.

This clonotype was observed at least ten times. The chain uses TRBV12-3 or TRBV12-4 and TRBJ1-6; perhaps TRBD1 as D (5 bases). Trimming left V 6 bases short and J 0 bases short, with 18 bases between. This CDR3 spans 18 amino acids. The CDR3 is CASSDTSGSGSYNSPLHF. DNA of the CDR3: TGTGCCAGCAGCGATACTTCAGGGTCGGGCTCCTATAATTCACCCCTCCACTTT.

This clonotype was recorded at least ten times. This CDR3 reads CASTRELEYQETQYF. The DNA for the CDR3 is TGTGCCAGCACCCGGGAGTTAGAGTACCAAGAGACCCAGTACTTC. The V gene is TRBV12-3 or TRBV12-4, the J gene TRBJ2-5, with D possibly TRBD2 on 6 matching bases. The V end was cut by 7 bases, the J end by 0 bases, with 15 bases between. The CDR3 is 15 amino acids.

This clonotype was picked up many times. The V and J genes are TRBV9 and TRBJ2-7; D perhaps matches TRBD2 (6 bases). V lost 4 bases to trimming and J lost 5 bases, with 19 bases between them. The germline V gene has CDR1 SGDLS and CDR2 YYNGEE. This CDR3 has 15 residues. The DNA for the CDR3 is TGTGCCAGCAGCCCTAGGGAGGTGGGTTGGAACGAGCAGTACTTC. This gives the protein CASSPREVGWNEQYF.

This clonotype was detected a few times. The chain links TRBV7-8 to TRBJ1-4, with D maybe TRBD1 (5 bases). This CDR3 is built from 13 residues. The germline CDR1 and CDR2 sequences are SGHVS and FQNEAQ. V was pared by 5 bases and J by 7 bases, with 11 bases between. DNA of the CDR3: TGTGCCAGCAGCAGGGGTACTCCTGAAAAACTGTTTTTT. Amino acid sequence: CASSRGTPEKLFF.

This clonotype showed up many times. V and J are TRBV11-3 and TRBJ2-1; TRBD1 agrees at 9 bases. The CDR3 runs to 15 residues. V gave up 5 bases and J gave up 8 bases; unmatched junction bases: 10. Germline V CDR1 and CDR2: SGHNT, YENEEA. For the CDR3, the DNA is TGTGCCAGCAGCCGGACCGGGACAGGGATATATGAGCAGTTCTTC. This translates into CASSRTGTGIYEQFF.

This clonotype was counted between two and nine times. The chain carries TRBV4-2 and TRBJ2-7; 9 nucleotides match TRBD2. Germline CDR1 reads LGHNA; CDR2 reads YNFKEQ. The V and J ends lost 0 bases and 5 bases, in that order; junction bases with no gene match: 14. The CDR3 consists of 18 residues. The CDR3, as DNA: TGTGCCAGCAGCCAAGATCGAAGCGGGGGGAACAGGGTCAACGAGCAGTACTTC. Translating gives CASSQDRSGGNRVNEQYF.

The rearrangement uses TRBV7-2 and TRBJ2-1; 12 bases align to TRBD2. Germline V gives CDR1 SGHTA, CDR2 FQGNSA. The CDR3 has 18 amino acids. Losses at the gene ends were 5 bases for V and 6 bases for J; bases not matched to a gene: 14. The CDR3 DNA sequence: TGTGCCAGCAGCAGCCCGGGACTAGCGGGCCCGGGGAGCAATGAGCAGTTCTTC. It encodes CASSSPGLAGPGSNEQFF.